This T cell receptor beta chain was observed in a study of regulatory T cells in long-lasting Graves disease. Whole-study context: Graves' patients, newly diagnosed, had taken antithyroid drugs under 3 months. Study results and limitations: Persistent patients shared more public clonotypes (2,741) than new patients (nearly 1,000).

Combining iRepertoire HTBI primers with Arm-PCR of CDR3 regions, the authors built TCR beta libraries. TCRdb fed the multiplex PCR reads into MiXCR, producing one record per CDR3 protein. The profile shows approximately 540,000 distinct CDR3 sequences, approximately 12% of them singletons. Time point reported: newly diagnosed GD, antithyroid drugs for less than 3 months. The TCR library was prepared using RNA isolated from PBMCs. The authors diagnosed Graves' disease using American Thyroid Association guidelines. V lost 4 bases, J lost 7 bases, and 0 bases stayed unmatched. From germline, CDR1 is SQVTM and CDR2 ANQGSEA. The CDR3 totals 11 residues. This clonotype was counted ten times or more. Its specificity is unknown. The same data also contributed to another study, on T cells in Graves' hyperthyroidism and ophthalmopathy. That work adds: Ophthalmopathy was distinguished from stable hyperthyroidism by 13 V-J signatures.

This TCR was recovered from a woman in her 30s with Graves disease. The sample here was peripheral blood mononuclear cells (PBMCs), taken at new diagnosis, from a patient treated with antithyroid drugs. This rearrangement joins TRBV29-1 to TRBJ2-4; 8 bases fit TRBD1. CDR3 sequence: CSVGDRNIQYF. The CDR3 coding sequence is TGCAGCGTTGGGGACAGGAACATTCAGTACTTC. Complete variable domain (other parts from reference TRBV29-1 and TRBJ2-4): SAVISQKPSRDICQRGTSLTIQCQVDSQVTMMFWYRQQPGQSLTLIATANQGSEATYESGFVIDKFPISRPNLTFSTLTVSNMSPEDSSIYLCSVGDRNIQYFGAGTRLSVL.